Included here is one TCR beta chain sequence, with context. Its antigen is still unknown. A multiplex PCR was run with 60 Vbeta primers and 13 Jbeta primers. The protocol was immunoSEQ multiplex PCR, while the TCRdb copy is restricted to in-frame clones and leaves out a portion. This sample has about 180,000 clones; 84% occur once, and the top ten carry 1% to 1.5%. This entry belongs to a study of cytomegalovirus exposure and HLA in healthy donors. Study observations and caveats: Altogether, some 170 TCR beta chains were recorded as cytomegalovirus-associated. Prediction of most subjects' HLA-A and HLA-B alleles by TCR beta sequences was reportedly accurate. In a later analysis, donors in an Asian-associated ancestry cluster reportedly had fewer N-insertions in productive TCRs than the cohort mean.

The receptor's source is a girl aged 2 to 10 in good health and CMV-seropositive. The sequenced material came from PBMCs.

DNA of the CDR3: TGCGCCAGCCGGGAAACAGGGTGGCAACTGTTTTTT. Translating it yields CASRETGWQLFF. The chain recombines TRBV10-2 with TRBJ1-4, with D possibly being TRBD1 (6 bases). This CDR3 region has 12 residues. CDR1 is WSHSY and CDR2 is SAAADI in the germline V gene. With 8 bases removed from V and 12 bases from J, the gap between germline ends came to 16 bases.